These T cell receptor beta chains were read from a single sample in a study of post-analysis software for immune sequencing data. TCRdb redid the calling of the PCR reads with MiXCR, one entry per CDR3 protein. The sample gives about 820,000 distinct CDR3 sequences, around 50% of which show up once; approximately 4.5% is in the top ten. Sequenced: blood. Receptor source: a girl aged 5 to 17 with multiple sclerosis. CDR3s include the opening cysteine and the closing phenylalanine or tryptophan. The D gene is left open where the match is weak. Not all rows give a size; the values are once, few, many and, for expanded clones, a class.

CDR3 protein	CDR3 DNA	D gene	V gene	J gene	clone size
CASSVDRAGYEQYF	TGTGCCAGCAGTGTGGACAGGGCGGGCTACGAGCAGTACTTC	TRBD1	TRBV2	TRBJ2-7	.
CSVAPGGFQETQYF	TGCAGCGTTGCTCCCGGAGGGTTCCAAGAGACCCAGTACTTC	.	TRBV29-1	TRBJ2-5	few
CASSPRGLGQYF	TGTGCCAGCAGTCCCCGGGGGTTGGGGCAGTACTTC	.	TRBV12-3/TRBV12-4	TRBJ2-7	few
CASRSRAGGSYNEQFF	TGTGCCAGCAGATCGCGAGCGGGGGGGTCTTACAATGAGCAGTTCTTC	TRBD2	TRBV6-2/TRBV6-3	TRBJ2-1	.
CAISDSETQYF	TGTGCCATCAGTGACTCAGAGACCCAGTACTTC	.	TRBV10-3	TRBJ2-5	.
CASSFGGGGVHSPLHF	TGCGCCAGCAGCTTTGGGGGGGGAGGGGTCCATTCACCCCTCCACTTT	.	TRBV5-1	TRBJ1-6	.
CASSSGGRRSGANVLTF	TGTGCCAGCAGCTCTGGTGGCAGACGCTCTGGGGCCAACGTCCTGACTTTC	.	TRBV5-4	TRBJ2-6	.
CASSYGQKYNSPLHF	TGTGCCAGCAGTTATGGACAGAAGTATAATTCACCCCTCCACTTT	.	TRBV6-6	TRBJ1-6	.
CASSLSHTYSYEQYF	TGCGCCAGCAGCTTATCACATACTTACTCCTACGAGCAGTACTTC	.	TRBV5-1	TRBJ2-7	.
CASSSTGEWNTQYF	TGTGCCAGCAGCTCGACAGGGGAATGGAATACGCAGTATTTT	TRBD1	TRBV7-9	TRBJ2-3	.
CATSREALRLEQYF	TGTGCCACCAGCAGAGAAGCCTTGCGTCTCGAGCAGTACTTC	.	TRBV15	TRBJ2-7	.
CSAYSPGGSYEQYF	TGCAGTGCTTATTCACCTGGGGGCTCCTACGAGCAGTACTTC	.	TRBV20-1	TRBJ2-7	few
CASSGLEDNEQFF	TGTGCCAGCAGTGGATTAGAGGATAATGAGCAGTTCTTC	.	TRBV2	TRBJ2-1	.
CASSLSGNEAFF	TGCGCCAGCAGCTTGTCGGGGAACGAAGCTTTCTTT	.	TRBV5-1	TRBJ1-1	.
CASSKENRVCYGYTF	TGTGCCAGCAGCAAAGAGAACAGGGTGTGCTATGGCTACACCTTC	.	TRBV21-1	TRBJ1-2	few
CASNPQLGRVTQYF	TGTGCCAGCAACCCACAACTAGGTCGGGTGACCCAGTACTTC	.	TRBV2	TRBJ2-5	.
CASTPPGANVLTF	TGTGCCAGCACCCCTCCTGGGGCCAACGTCCTGACTTTC	.	TRBV7-9	TRBJ2-6	.
CASSLEEGAGGYTF	TGCGCCAGCAGCTTGGAAGAGGGGGCGGGAGGCTACACCTTC	TRBD1	TRBV5-1	TRBJ1-2	few